Presented here are 3 T cell receptor beta chains from one specimen sequenced in a study of beta chain features in type 1 diabetes. Regarding the study as a whole: For Type 1 diabetes patients, all four CD4+ subsets carried TCRB CDR3s that were moderately but significantly shorter.

Their cognate antigens are unknown. Isolated RNA was reverse transcribed in full, so expressed TCRB transcripts were sequenced. The table came from immunoSEQ multiplex PCR; TCRdb's copy has only in-frame clones and leaves some out. The sample has more than 20,000 clones, 49% seen once. Sequenced input: stem cell memory CD4+ T cells from blood. These receptors were taken from a man younger than 40 with type 1 diabetes.

This rearrangement joins TRBV18 to TRBJ1-1, with a possible D match to TRBD1 (5 bases). The CDR3 length is 14 residues. The germline CDR1 and CDR2 sequences are KGHSH and LQKENI. V dropped 1 base and J dropped 0 bases, with 6 bases sitting between them. The CDR3 spells CASSPRQLNTEAFF. The CDR3 DNA reads as TGTGCCAGCTCACCACGACAGTTGAACACTGAAGCTTTCTTT.

In this sample, this clone turned up a few times. This rearrangement joins TRBV2 to TRBJ1-4; possibly TRBD1 for D (6 bases). The CDR3 totals 14 residues. Looked up from germline, CDR1 is SNHLY and CDR2 is FYNNEI. V was trimmed by 10 bases and J by 2 bases, leaving 14 bases between them. The CDR3 nucleotides read TGTGCCACCGAGGGGGAGCGCACTAATGAAAAACTGTTTTTT. This gives the protein CATEGERTNEKLFF. The whole variable domain, filled in from reference TRBV2 and TRBJ1-4, reads EPEVTQTPSHQVTQMGQEVILRCVPISNHLYFYWYRQILGQKVEFLVSFYNNEISEKSEIFDDQFSVERPDGSNFTLKIRSTKLEDSAMYFCATEGERTNEKLFFGSGTQLSVL.

The rearrangement uses TRBV2 and TRBJ2-2, with D possibly being TRBD1 (6 bases). The V end was cut by 8 bases, the J end by 5 bases, with 15 bases between. The CDR3 totals 14 residues. CDR1 and CDR2 from the germline V gene are SNHLY and FYNNEI. CDR3 in DNA: TGTGCCAGCTCCGGGACACCCGGTACCGGGGAGCTGTTTTTT. Residues: CASSGTPGTGELFF.